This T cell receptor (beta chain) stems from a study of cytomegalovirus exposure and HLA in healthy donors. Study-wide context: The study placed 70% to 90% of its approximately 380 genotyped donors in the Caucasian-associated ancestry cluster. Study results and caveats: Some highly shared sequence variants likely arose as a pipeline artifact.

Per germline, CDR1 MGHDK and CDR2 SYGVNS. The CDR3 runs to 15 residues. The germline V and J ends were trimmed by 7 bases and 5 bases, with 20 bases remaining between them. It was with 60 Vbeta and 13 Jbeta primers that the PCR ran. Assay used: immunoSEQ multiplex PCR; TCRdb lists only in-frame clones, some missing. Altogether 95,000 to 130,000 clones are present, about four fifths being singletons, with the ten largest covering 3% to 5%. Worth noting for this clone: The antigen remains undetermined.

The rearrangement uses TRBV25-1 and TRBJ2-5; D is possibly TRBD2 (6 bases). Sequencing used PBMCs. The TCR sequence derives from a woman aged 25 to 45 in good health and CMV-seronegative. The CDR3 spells CASTSGGPGGETQYF. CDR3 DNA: TGTGCCAGCACGTCCGGGGGACCCGGAGGCGAGACCCAGTACTTC.